This T cell receptor beta chain is from a study of T cell repertoires in aging, cancer and after chemotherapy. The overall study: Paired samples before and after chemotherapy came from glioblastoma patients receiving temozolomide-based therapy.

A mixed TRB-A/B primer pool amplified rearranged TRB by multiplex touch-down PCR. TCRdb independently ran MiXCR on the multiplex PCR reads; one entry per CDR3 protein. The sample has 2,500 to 3,500 distinct CDR3 sequences; under 30% are singletons. This clonotype showed up just a few times. Its antigen is currently unknown. Amplification of TCR beta used genomic DNA extracted from peripheral blood. Study-level results: In healthy donors, age-related TCR diversity loss mainly reflected lost richness.

The source of this sequence is a human donor with a solid tumor. Sequenced sample: blood.

The CDR3 nucleotides read TGCAGTGCGCCAGACAGGGCCACTTTCTATGGCTACACCTTC. Its translation is CSAPDRATFYGYTF. The chain is built from TRBV20-1 and TRBJ1-2, with 7 positions matching TRBD1. The length of the CDR3 is 14 residues. The V gene end was trimmed by 6 bases and the J gene end by 4 bases; junction bases not matched to a gene: 11. Germline loops: CDR1 DFQATT, CDR2 SNEGSKA (reference sequence).